This T cell receptor (beta chain) was captured in a study of blood T cells in healthy people across ages. General study results and limits: Investigators viewed diversity estimates from one million T cells as underestimates, the study reported.

Trimming at V came to 5 bases and at J to 3 bases, leaving 9 bases not matched to a gene. The germline V gene encodes CDR1 MNHEY and CDR2 SMNVEV (reference sequence). This CDR3 is built from 16 residues. As to this clonotype: Its antigen is undetermined.

The people who gave samples were healthy Caucasians from Russia, aged roughly 6 to 95. Sample-barcoded 5' priming and a J-beta primer mix drove a second PCR of about 6 to 11 cycles. Each CDR3 protein gets one entry after TCRdb re-called the 5' RACE reads with MiXCR. The table records about a million distinct CDR3 sequences, around 46% of them present only once. The source is a man younger than 40 in good health. The chain has TRBV27 and TRBJ1-5; 8 nucleotides agree with TRBD1. The source material was blood. The CDR3 reads CASSPTGGVPNQPQHF. The CDR3 DNA is TGTGCCAGCAGTCCTACAGGGGGAGTACCCAATCAGCCCCAGCATTTT.